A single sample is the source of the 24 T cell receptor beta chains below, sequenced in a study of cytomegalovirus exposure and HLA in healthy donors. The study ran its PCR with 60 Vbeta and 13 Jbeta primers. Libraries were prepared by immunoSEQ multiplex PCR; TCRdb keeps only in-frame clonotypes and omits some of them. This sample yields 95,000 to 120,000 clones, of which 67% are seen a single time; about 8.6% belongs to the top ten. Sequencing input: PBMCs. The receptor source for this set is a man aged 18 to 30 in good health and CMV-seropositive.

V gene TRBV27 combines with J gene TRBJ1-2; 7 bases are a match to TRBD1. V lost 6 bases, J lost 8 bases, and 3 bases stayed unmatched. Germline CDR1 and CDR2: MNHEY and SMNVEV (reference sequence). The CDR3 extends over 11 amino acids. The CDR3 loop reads CASRYRGGYTF. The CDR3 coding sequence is TGTGCCAGCAGGTACAGGGGCGGCTACACCTTC.

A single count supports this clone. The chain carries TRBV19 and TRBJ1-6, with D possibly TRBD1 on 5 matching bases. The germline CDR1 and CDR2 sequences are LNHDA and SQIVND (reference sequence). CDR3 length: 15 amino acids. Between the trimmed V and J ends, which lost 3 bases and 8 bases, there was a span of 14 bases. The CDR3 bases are TGTGCCAGTAGTATTAAGGGGCCGCCTGATTCACCCCTCCACTTT. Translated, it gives CASSIKGPPDSPLHF. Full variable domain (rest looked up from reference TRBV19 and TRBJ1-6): DGGITQSPKYLFRKEGQNVTLSCEQNLNHDAMYWYRQDPGQGLRLIYYSQIVNDFQKGDIAEGYSVSREKKESFPLTVTSAQKNPTAFYLCASSIKGPPDSPLHFGNGTRLTVT.

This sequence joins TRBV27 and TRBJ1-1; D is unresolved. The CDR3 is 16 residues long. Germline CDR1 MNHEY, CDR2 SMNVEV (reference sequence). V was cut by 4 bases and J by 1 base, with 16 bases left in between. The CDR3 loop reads CASSYHPQDWNTEAFF. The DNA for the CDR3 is TGTGCCAGCAGTTACCATCCACAAGACTGGAACACTGAAGCTTTCTTT.

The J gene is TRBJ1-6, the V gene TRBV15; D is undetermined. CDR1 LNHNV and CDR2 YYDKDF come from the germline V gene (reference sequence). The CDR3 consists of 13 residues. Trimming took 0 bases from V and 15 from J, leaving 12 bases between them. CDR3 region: CATSRDASGLLHF. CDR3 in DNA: TGTGCCACCAGCAGAGACGCGTCGGGTCTCCTCCACTTT.

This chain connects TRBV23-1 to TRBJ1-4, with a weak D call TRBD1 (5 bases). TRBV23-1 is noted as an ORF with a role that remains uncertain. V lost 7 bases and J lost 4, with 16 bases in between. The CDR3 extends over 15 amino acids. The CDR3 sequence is CASTHAWGDNEKLFF. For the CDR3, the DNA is TGCGCCAGCACCCACGCGTGGGGGGATAATGAAAAACTGTTTTTT.

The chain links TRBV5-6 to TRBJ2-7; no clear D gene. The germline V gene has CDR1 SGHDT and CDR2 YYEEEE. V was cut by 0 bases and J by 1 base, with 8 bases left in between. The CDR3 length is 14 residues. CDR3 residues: CASSLVPESYEQYF. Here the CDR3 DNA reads TGTGCCAGCAGCTTGGTGCCGGAGTCCTACGAGCAGTACTTC.

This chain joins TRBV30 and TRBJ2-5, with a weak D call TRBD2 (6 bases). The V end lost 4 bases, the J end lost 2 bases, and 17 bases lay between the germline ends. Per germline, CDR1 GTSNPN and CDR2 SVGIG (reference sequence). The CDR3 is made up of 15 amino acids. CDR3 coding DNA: TGTGCCTGGAAAATGGGACTTGCCCCACAAGAGACCCAGTACTTC. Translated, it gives CAWKMGLAPQETQYF.

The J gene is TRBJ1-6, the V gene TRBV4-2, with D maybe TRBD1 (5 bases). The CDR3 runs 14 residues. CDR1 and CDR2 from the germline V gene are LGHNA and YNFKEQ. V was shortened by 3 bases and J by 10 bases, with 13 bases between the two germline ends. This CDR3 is CASSQVGEGSPLHF. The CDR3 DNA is TGTGCCAGCAGCCAGGTGGGGGAGGGATCACCCCTCCACTTT.

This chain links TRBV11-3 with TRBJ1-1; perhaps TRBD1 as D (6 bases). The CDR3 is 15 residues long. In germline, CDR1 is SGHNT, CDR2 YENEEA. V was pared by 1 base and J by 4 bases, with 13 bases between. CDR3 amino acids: CASSLGRQGTTEAFF. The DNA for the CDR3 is TGTGCCAGCAGCTTAGGTCGGCAGGGGACCACTGAAGCTTTCTTT.

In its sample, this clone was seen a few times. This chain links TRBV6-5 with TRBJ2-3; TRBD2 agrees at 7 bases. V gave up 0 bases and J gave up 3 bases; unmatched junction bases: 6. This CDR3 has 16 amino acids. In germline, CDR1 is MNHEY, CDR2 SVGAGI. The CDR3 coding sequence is TGTGCCAGCAGTTACTCGGGGGGGGGTTGGACAGATACGCAGTATTTT. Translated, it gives CASSYSGGGWTDTQYF.

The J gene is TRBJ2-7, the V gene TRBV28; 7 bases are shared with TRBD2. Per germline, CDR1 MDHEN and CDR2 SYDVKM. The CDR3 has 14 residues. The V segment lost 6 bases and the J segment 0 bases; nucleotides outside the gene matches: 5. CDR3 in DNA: TGTGCCAGCAGCTGGCGGGGGTCCTCCTACGAGCAGTACTTC. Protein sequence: CASSWRGSSYEQYF. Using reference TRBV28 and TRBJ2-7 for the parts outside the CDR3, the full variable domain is DVKVTQSSRYLVKRTGEKVFLECVQDMDHENMFWYRQDPGLGLRLIYFSYDVKMKEKGDIPEGYSVSREKKERFSLILESASTNQTSMYLCASSWRGSSYEQYFGPGTRLTVT.

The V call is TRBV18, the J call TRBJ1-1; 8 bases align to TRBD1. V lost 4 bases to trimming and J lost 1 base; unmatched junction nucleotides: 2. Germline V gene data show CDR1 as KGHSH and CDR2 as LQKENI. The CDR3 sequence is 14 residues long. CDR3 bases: TGTGCCAGCTCACGGGACAGGAGGAACACTGAAGCTTTCTTT. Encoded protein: CASSRDRRNTEAFF.

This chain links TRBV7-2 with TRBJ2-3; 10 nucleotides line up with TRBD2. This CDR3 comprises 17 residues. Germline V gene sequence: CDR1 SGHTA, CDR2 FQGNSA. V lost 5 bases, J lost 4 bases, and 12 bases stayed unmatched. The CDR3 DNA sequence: TGTGCCAGCAGCCCTAGAGCCCCCACTAGCGGGGCAGATACGCAGTATTTT. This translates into CASSPRAPTSGADTQYF. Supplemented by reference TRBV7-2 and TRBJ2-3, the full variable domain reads GAGVSQSPSNKVTEKGKDVELRCDPISGHTALYWYRQSLGQGLEFLIYFQGNSAPDKSGLPSDRFSAERTGGSVSTLTIQRTQQEDSAVYLCASSPRAPTSGADTQYFGPGTRLTVL.

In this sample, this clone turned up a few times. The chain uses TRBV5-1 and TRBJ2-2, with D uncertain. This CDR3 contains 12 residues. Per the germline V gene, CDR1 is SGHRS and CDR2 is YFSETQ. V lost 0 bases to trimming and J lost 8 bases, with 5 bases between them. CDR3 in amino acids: CASSLVAGELFF. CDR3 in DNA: TGCGCCAGCAGCTTGGTAGCTGGGGAGCTGTTTTTT.

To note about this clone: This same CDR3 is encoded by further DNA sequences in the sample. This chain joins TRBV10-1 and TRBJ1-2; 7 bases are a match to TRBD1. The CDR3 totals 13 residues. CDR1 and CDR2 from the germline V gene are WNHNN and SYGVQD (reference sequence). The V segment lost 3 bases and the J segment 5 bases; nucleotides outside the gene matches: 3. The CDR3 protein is CASSEQQGYGYTF. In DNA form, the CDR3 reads TGCGCCAGCAGTGAACAACAGGGGTATGGCTACACCTTC.

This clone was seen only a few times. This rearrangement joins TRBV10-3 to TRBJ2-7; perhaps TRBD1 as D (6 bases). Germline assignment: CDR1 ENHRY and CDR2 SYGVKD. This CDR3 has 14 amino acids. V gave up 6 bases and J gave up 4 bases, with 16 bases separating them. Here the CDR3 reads CAIRPEQGGYEQYV. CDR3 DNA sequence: TGTGCCATCAGGCCGGAACAGGGCGGATACGAGCAGTACGTC.

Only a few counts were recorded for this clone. CDR3 in DNA: TGCGCCAGCAGCCAAGAAGGGACATCGGGCGGGGAGCTGTTTTTT. Residues: CASSQEGTSGGELFF. The chain is built from TRBV4-1 and TRBJ2-2; D might be TRBD1 (6 bases). The V end lost 0 bases, the J end lost 7 bases, and 12 bases lay between the germline ends. The V gene's germline CDR1 is MGHRA and CDR2 YSYEKL. The CDR3 contains 15 residues.

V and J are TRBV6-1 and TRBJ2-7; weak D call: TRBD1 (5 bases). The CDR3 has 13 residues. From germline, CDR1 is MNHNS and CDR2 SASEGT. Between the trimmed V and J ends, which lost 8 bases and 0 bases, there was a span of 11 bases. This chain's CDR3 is CASSNRNSYEQYV. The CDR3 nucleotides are TGTGCCAGCTCTAACAGGAACTCCTACGAGCAGTACGTC.

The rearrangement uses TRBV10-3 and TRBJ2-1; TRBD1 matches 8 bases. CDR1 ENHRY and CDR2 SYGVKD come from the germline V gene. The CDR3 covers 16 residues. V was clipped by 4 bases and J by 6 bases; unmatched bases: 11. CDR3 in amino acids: CAISGVPRGRFNEQFF. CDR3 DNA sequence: TGTGCCATCAGTGGGGTCCCCAGGGGGCGATTCAATGAGCAGTTCTTC.

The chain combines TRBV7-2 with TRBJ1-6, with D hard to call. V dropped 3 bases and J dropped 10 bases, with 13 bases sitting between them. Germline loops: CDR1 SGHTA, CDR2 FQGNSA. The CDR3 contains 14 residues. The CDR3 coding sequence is TGTGCCAGCAGCTTTGGCAGCGCTGGGTCACCCCTCCACTTT. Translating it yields CASSFGSAGSPLHF.

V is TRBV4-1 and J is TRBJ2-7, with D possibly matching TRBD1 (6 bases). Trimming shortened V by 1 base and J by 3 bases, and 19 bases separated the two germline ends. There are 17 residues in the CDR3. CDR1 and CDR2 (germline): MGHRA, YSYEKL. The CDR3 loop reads CASSQGAAMRTVYEQYF. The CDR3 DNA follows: TGCGCCAGCAGCCAAGGAGCCGCTATGAGGACAGTCTACGAGCAGTACTTC.

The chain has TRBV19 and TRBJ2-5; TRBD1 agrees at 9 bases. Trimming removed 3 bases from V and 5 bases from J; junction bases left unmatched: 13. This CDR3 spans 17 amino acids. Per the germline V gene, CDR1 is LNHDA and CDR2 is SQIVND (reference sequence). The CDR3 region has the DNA TGTGCCAGTAGTATCCGGACAGGGGAGGGGGTTCTCGAGACCCAGTACTTC. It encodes CASSIRTGEGVLETQYF. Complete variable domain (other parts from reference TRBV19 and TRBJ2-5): DGGITQSPKYLFRKEGQNVTLSCEQNLNHDAMYWYRQDPGQGLRLIYYSQIVNDFQKGDIAEGYSVSREKKESFPLTVTSAQKNPTAFYLCASSIRTGEGVLETQYFGPGTRLLVL.

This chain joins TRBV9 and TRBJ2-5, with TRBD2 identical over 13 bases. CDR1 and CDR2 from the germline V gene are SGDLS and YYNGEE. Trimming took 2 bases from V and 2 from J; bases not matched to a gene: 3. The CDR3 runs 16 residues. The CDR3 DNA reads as TGTGCCAGCAGCGTCGAACTAGCGGGGGGGCAAGAGACCCAGTACTTC. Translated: CASSVELAGGQETQYF.

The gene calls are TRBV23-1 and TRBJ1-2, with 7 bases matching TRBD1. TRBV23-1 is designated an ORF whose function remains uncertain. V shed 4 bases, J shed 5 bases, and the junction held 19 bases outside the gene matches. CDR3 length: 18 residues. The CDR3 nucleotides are TGCGCCAGCAGTCCCATTGTCAGACCGGGACAGCCAAAGTATGGCTACACCTTC. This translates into CASSPIVRPGQPKYGYTF.